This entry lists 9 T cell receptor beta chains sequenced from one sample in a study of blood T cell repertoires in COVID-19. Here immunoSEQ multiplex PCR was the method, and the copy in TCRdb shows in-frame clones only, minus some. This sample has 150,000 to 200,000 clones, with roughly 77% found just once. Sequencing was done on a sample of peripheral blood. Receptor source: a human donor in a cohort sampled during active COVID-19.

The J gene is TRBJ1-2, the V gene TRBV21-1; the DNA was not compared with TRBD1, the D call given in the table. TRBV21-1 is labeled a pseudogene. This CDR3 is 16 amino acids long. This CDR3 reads CASSKAGRAIYHGYTF. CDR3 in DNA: TGTGCCAGCAGCAAAGCCGGCAGGGCCATTTATCATGGCTACACCTTC.

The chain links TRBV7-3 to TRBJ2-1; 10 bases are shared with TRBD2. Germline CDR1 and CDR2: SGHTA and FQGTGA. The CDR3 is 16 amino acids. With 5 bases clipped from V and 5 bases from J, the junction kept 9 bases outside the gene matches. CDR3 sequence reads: CASSRGSTSGHNEQFF. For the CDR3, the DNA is TGTGCCAGCAGCCGGGGTTCGACTAGCGGGCACAATGAGCAGTTCTTC.

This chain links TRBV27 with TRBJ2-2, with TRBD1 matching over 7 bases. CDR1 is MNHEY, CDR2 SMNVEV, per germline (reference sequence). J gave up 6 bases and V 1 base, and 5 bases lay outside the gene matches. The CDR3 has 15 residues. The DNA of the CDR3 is TGTGCCAGCAGTTTATATAGGGGGCAATCCGGGGAGCTGTTTTTT. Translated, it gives CASSLYRGQSGELFF.

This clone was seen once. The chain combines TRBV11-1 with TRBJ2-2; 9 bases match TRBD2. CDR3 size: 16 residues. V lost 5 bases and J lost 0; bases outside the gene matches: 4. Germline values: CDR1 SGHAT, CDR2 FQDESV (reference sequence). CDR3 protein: CASSPSGTSNTGELFF. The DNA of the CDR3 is TGTGCCAGCAGCCCTAGCGGGACCTCGAACACCGGGGAGCTGTTTTTT. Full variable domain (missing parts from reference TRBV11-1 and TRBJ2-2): EAEVAQSPRYKITEKSQAVAFWCDPISGHATLYWYRQILGQGPELLVQFQDESVVDDSQLPKDRFSAERLKGVDSTLKIQPAELGDSAMYLCASSPSGTSNTGELFFGEGSRLTVL.

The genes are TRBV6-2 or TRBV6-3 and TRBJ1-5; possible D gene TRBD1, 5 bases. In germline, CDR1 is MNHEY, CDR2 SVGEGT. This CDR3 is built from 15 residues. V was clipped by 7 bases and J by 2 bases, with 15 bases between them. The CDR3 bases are TGTGCCAGCACCCCGAGGGAGGGGCGCAATCAGCCCCAGCATTTT. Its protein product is CASTPREGRNQPQHF.

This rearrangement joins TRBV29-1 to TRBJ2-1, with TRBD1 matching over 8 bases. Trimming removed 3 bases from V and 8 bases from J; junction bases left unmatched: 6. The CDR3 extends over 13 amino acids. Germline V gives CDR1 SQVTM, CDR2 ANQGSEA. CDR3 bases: TGCAGCGTTGATCGGACAGGGCAGGATGAGCAGTTCTTC. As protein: CSVDRTGQDEQFF.

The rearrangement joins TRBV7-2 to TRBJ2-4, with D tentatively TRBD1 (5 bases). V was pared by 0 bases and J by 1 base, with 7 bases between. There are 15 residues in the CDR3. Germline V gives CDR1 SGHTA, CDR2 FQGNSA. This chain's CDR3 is CASSLAWGAKNIQYF. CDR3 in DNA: TGTGCCAGCAGCTTAGCGTGGGGCGCCAAAAACATTCAGTACTTC.

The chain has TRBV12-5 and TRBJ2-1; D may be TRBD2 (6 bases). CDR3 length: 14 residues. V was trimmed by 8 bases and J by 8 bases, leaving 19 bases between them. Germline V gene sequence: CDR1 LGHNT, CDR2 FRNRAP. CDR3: CASILAVGGDEQFF. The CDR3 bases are TGTGCTAGTATCTTAGCGGTCGGTGGGGATGAGCAGTTCTTC.

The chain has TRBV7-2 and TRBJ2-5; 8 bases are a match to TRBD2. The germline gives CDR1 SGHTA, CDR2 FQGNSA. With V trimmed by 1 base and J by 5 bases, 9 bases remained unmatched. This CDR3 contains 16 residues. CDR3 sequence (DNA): TGTGCCAGCAGCTTAGATAGGGCCGGGAGGGTTGAGACCCAGTACTTC. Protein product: CASSLDRAGRVETQYF.